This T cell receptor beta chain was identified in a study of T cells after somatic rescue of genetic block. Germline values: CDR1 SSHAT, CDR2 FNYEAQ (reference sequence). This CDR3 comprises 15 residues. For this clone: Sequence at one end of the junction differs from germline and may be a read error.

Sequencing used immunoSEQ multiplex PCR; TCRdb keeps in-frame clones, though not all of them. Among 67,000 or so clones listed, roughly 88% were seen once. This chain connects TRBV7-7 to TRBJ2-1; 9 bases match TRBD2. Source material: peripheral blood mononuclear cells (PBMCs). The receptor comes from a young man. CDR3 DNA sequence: TGTGCTAGCAGCCGCCTAGCGGGGTTATACAATGAGCAGTTCTTC. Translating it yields CASSRLAGLYNEQFF.